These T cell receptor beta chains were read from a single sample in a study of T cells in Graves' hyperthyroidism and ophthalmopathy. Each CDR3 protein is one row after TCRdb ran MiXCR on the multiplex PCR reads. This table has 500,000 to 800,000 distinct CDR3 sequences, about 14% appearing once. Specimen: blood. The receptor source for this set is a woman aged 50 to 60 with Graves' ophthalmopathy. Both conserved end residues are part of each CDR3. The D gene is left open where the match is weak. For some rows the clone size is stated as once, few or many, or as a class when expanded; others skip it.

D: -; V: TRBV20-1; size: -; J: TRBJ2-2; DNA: TGCAGTGCTAGAGTACAGATCACCGGGGAGCTGTTTTTT; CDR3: CSARVQITGELFF
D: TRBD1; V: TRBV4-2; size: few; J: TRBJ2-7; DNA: TGTGCCAGCAGCCCGAAGCCGGGACAGGGGTCCTACGAGCAGTACTTC; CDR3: CASSPKPGQGSYEQYF
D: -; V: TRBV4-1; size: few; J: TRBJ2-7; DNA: TGCGCCAGCAGCCAGGTGATAGGGTACGAGCAGTACTTC; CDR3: CASSQVIGYEQYF
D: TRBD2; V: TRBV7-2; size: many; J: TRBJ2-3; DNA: TGTGCCAGCAGCATAGCGGGAGGCCCCACAGATACGCAGTATTTT; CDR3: CASSIAGGPTDTQYF
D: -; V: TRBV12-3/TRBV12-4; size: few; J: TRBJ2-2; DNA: TGTGCCAGCACCGGACAGTTCGGGGAGCTGTTTTTT; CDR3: CASTGQFGELFF
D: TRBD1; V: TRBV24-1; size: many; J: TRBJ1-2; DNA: TGTGCCACCAGTGCCCCTCGGGCAGGGGGCGCTGGTTATGGCTACACCTTC; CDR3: CATSAPRAGGAGYGYTF
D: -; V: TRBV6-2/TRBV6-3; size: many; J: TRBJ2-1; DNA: TGTGCCAGCAGCCCCCGGTTACGGGAGCAGTTCTTC; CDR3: CASSPRLREQFF
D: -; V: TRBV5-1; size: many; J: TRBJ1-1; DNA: TGCGCCAGCAGCGTAAGGGGGGGGTATGGCACTGAAGCTTTCTTT; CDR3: CASSVRGGYGTEAFF
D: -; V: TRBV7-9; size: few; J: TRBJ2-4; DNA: TGTGCCAGCAGCTTAGTACAGCTTGCCGGCATTCAGTACTTC; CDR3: CASSLVQLAGIQYF
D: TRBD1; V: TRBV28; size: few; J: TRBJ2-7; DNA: TGTGCCAGCAGGCAAGAGACGGGACAGGGATACGAGCAGTACTTC; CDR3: CASRQETGQGYEQYF
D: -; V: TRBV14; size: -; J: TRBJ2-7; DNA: TGTGCCAGCAGCCAAGTGATCAGCGGCGCCCACGAGCAGTACTTC; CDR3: CASSQVISGAHEQYF
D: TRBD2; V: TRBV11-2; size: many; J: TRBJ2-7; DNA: TGTGCCAGCAGCTTAACCATGGTAGCGGGAGTCGACGAGCAGTACTTC; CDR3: CASSLTMVAGVDEQYF
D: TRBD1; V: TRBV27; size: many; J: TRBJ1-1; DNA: TGTGCCAGCAGTCTATACGCGGACAGGGCCTTGGGCGGACGTACTGAAGCTTTCTTT; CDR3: CASSLYADRALGGRTEAFF
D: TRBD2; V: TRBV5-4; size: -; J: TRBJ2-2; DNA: TGTGCCAGCAGCTTAGAGGCTAGCGGGAGGGCCGGGGAGCTGTTTTTT; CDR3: CASSLEASGRAGELFF
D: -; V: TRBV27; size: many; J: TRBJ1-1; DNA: TGTGCCAGCAGTTTATCAGAGGGCACTGAAGCTTTCTTT; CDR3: CASSLSEGTEAFF
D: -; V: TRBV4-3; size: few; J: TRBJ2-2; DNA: TGCGCCAGCAGCCAAGTTTTAGGGACCAACACCGGGGAGCTGTTTTTT; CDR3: CASSQVLGTNTGELFF
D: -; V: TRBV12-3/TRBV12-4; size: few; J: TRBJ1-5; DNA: TGTGCCAGCAGCACCGGGACACCGTACAATCAGCCCCAGCATTTT; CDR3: CASSTGTPYNQPQHF
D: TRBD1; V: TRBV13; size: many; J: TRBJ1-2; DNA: TGTGCCAGCAGCCAGCCAGGGGGCTTATATGGCTACACCTTC; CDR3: CASSQPGGLYGYTF
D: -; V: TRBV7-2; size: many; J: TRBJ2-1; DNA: TGTGCCAGCAGCTTAGCCCCGGGCGGTGGGAAGTTCTTC; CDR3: CASSLAPGGGKFF
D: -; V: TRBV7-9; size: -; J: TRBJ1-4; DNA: TGTGCCAGCAGCTTAGGGCGTGAGGGGCTAGGAAGGAAAGAAAAACTGTTTTTT; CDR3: CASSLGREGLGRKEKLFF
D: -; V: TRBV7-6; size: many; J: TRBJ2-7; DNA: TGTGCCAGCAGCTCAGGGGTTGTGCAGTACTTC; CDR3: CASSSGVVQYF
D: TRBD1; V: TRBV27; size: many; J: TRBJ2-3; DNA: TGTGCCAGCAGTGATCACCCGTCAGGGACAGGCACAGATACGCAGTATTTT; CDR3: CASSDHPSGTGTDTQYF
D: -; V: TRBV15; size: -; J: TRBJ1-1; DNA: TGTGCCACCAGCAGAGATATGGGGACCACTGAAGCTTTCTTT; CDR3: CATSRDMGTTEAFF
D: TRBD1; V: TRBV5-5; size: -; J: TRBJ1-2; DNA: TGTGCCAGCAGCGTCAGGACAGGGTCCTCCCTTTATGGCTACACCTTC; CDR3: CASSVRTGSSLYGYTF